This section outlines one TCR beta chain sequence together with its context. Its antigen is not identified. Sequencing used immunoSEQ multiplex PCR; TCRdb keeps in-frame clones, though not all of them. The sample has more than 95,000 clones, about 94% seen once. This CDR3 has 14 residues. V was clipped by 2 bases and J by 7 bases, with 15 bases between them. CDR1 and CDR2 from the germline V gene are SGHNT and YYREEE (reference sequence). These data are taken from a study of T cell responses to AZD1222 COVID-19 vaccine. Overall study context: Whether given at about 4 or about 12 weeks, second doses were pooled.

Study-wide points: Among those given AZD1222, only 6 or 7 were seropositive at baseline. Sampling captured repertoires only after the peak T cell response.

This chain links TRBV5-4 with TRBJ1-2, with a possible D match to TRBD1 (5 bases). The material was peripheral blood, obtained on day 0 of AZD1222 vaccination. The TCR comes from an adult in good health. Written as DNA, the CDR3 is TGTGCCAGCAGCTTTGGGGGAAGAAGTTCTGGCTACACCTTC. Translated: CASSFGGRSSGYTF.